These 23 T cell receptor beta chains came from one sample sequenced in a study of T cells in Graves' hyperthyroidism and ophthalmopathy. TCR beta CDR3 regions were amplified from RNA. The HTBI primer set was used in a first-round RT-PCR of the TCR CDR3. Using its own MiXCR run on the multiplex PCR reads, TCRdb lists one record per CDR3 protein. In the table there are approximately 870,000 distinct CDR3 sequences, 35% to 45% of which are singletons. The source material was blood. The receptors here all came from a man between 18 and 29 years old with Graves' hyperthyroidism.

A remark on this clonotype: Relative to the germline gene, one junction end is altered; a read error may explain this. This chain uses TRBV7-9 with TRBJ2-7; either TRBD1 or TRBD2 may fit D (5 bases each). CDR1 is SEHNR and CDR2 is FQNEAQ in the germline V gene (reference sequence). This CDR3 has 17 residues. CDR3 sequence: CASSQVDGDPPTYEQYF. DNA of the CDR3: TGCGCCAGCAGCCAAGTTGACGGGGACCCACCCACCTACGAGCAGTACTTC.

In its sample, this clonotype was seen many times. V usage is TRBV10-3 and J usage is TRBJ2-7, with TRBD1 matching over 10 bases. The junction had 6 bases not matched to a gene; V was cut back by 7 bases and J by 0 bases. Germline CDR1 is ENHRY and CDR2 is SYGVKD. The CDR3 spans 15 residues. The CDR3 DNA follows: TGTGCCATCACGAAGGGGACAGGGGACTCCTACGAGCAGTACTTC. Its translation: CAITKGTGDSYEQYF.

The chain joins TRBV29-1 to TRBJ1-1; 10 bases agree with TRBD1. Germline V lookup: CDR1 SQVTM, CDR2 ANQGSEA. V lost 7 bases, J lost 1 base, and 3 bases stayed unmatched. The CDR3 has 13 residues. As DNA, the CDR3 is TGCAGCGGAAGGACAGGGGGGAACACTGAAGCTTTCTTT. Translation: CSGRTGGNTEAFF.

Turning to this clonotype: A much larger clone lies a single base off, so this may be a read error. No conserved phenylalanine or tryptophan is present at the end of the CDR3, so a read error is the likely explanation. The V call is TRBV20-1, the J call TRBJ2-7; unclear D gene. Deletions cut 2 bases from V and 6 bases from J, with 11 bases between. Germline loops: CDR1 DFQATT, CDR2 SNEGSKA (reference sequence). This CDR3 comprises 12 residues. In DNA form, the CDR3 reads TGCAGTGCTAGACGCCAGGAGACCGAGCAGTACCTC. Translated, it gives CSARRQETEQYL.

J is TRBJ1-1 and V is TRBV7-2, with unresolved D. This CDR3 region has 13 residues. V was trimmed by 7 bases and J by 0 bases, leaving 9 bases between them. From germline, CDR1 is SGHTA and CDR2 FQGNSA. CDR3 amino acids: CASTPYLNTEAFF. CDR3 bases: TGTGCCAGCACCCCGTACTTGAACACTGAAGCTTTCTTT. Full variable domain (outside the CDR3, taken from reference TRBV7-2 and TRBJ1-1): GAGVSQSPSNKVTEKGKDVELRCDPISGHTALYWYRQSLGQGLEFLIYFQGNSAPDKSGLPSDRFSAERTGGSVSTLTIQRTQQEDSAVYLCASTPYLNTEAFFGQGTRLTVV.

The CDR3 sequence: CSALLYPGQGSYEQYF. The DNA for the CDR3 is TGCAGTGCCCTCCTCTATCCGGGACAGGGCTCCTACGAGCAGTACTTC. The rearrangement joins TRBV20-1 to TRBJ2-7, with TRBD1 matching over 9 bases. This CDR3 spans 16 amino acids. V gave up 6 bases and J gave up 0 bases; unmatched junction bases: 12. The germline V gene encodes CDR1 DFQATT and CDR2 SNEGSKA (reference sequence).

This clonotype was counted many times. The chain couples TRBV2 to TRBJ1-5, with 9 bases that match TRBD1. The germline V gene encodes CDR1 SNHLY and CDR2 FYNNEI. CDR3 length: 14 amino acids. V lost 6 bases, J lost 7 bases, and 7 bases stayed unmatched. The CDR3 here is CASRWTGERQPQHF. The CDR3 DNA follows: TGTGCCAGCAGGTGGACAGGGGAGAGACAGCCCCAGCATTTT.

This clonotype was observed a few times. J is TRBJ2-2 and V is TRBV12-3 or TRBV12-4; 10 bases align to TRBD1. The CDR3 has 17 residues. Losses at the gene ends were 1 base for V and 5 bases for J; bases not matched to a gene: 7. The CDR3 loop is CASSLGARTGGTGELFF. The DNA for the CDR3 is TGTGCCAGCAGTTTAGGAGCGAGGACAGGGGGAACCGGGGAGCTGTTTTTT.

This clonotype appeared a few times. The chain recombines TRBV7-9 with TRBJ2-5; D perhaps matches TRBD2 (5 bases). CDR3 length: 16 residues. Trimming left V 1 base short and J 3 bases short, with 15 bases between. Per the germline V gene, CDR1 is SEHNR and CDR2 is FQNEAQ (reference sequence). CDR3: CASSLESGTFEETQYF. The CDR3 DNA reads TGTGCCAGCAGCTTAGAAAGCGGAACCTTTGAAGAGACCCAGTACTTC.

This clonotype came up many times. The V gene is TRBV10-1, the J gene TRBJ1-1; possibly TRBD1 for D (5 bases). This CDR3 region has 16 residues. Trimming took off 3 bases at V and 4 bases at J, with 18 bases between the two ends. Germline V CDR1 and CDR2: WNHNN, SYGVQD (reference sequence). As DNA, the CDR3 is TGCGCCAGCAGTGATCTAGATCGGGGCCAGGTCACTGAAGCTTTCTTT. It yields the protein CASSDLDRGQVTEAFF.

This clonotype was counted a few times. The rearrangement joins TRBV7-2 to TRBJ2-5, with a weak D call TRBD2 (6 bases). The CDR3 consists of 16 residues. With 1 base removed from V and 7 bases from J, the gap between germline ends came to 19 bases. CDR1 and CDR2 (germline): SGHTA, FQGNSA. The CDR3 region has the DNA TGTGCCAGCAGCTTAGGCCGACTAGAGGGGCCTGGGACCCAGTACTTC. It encodes CASSLGRLEGPGTQYF. Looking up the rest from reference TRBV7-2 and TRBJ2-5 gives the full variable domain: GAGVSQSPSNKVTEKGKDVELRCDPISGHTALYWYRQSLGQGLEFLIYFQGNSAPDKSGLPSDRFSAERTGGSVSTLTIQRTQQEDSAVYLCASSLGRLEGPGTQYFGPGTRLLVL.

In this sample, this clonotype turned up many times. The CDR3 sequence is CSVEPANTGELFF. The CDR3, as DNA: TGCAGCGTTGAGCCAGCTAACACCGGGGAGCTGTTTTTT. The chain is built from TRBV29-1 and TRBJ2-2, with D unresolved. The CDR3 length is 13 residues. Per germline, CDR1 SQVTM and CDR2 ANQGSEA. Trimming shortened V by 3 bases and J by 2 bases, and 7 bases separated the two germline ends.

This clonotype was counted at least ten times. The chain couples TRBV7-9 to TRBJ2-7; TRBD2 might be the D (6 bases). Germline V gives CDR1 SEHNR, CDR2 FQNEAQ (reference sequence). Trimming left V 3 bases short and J 6 bases short, with 12 bases between. This CDR3 comprises 13 residues. DNA for the CDR3: TGTGCCAGCAGCTTTGAGGCGGGGTCCGAGCAGTACTTC. This translates into CASSFEAGSEQYF.

This chain uses TRBV7-3 with TRBJ2-7; no firm D call. The DNA end is more similar to TRBJ2-1, so the J call may be wrong. This CDR3 region has 14 residues. Per the germline V gene, CDR1 is SGHTA and CDR2 is FQGTGA. CDR3 in amino acids: CASSLGRTYNEQFF. The CDR3 DNA reads as TGTGCCAGCAGCTTAGGGCGGACCTACAATGAGCAGTTCTTC.

This clonotype has ten or more counts. Being one base from a much bigger clone, this may be a read error. The gene calls are TRBV29-1 and TRBJ1-2; D unclear. Germline V lookup: CDR1 SQVTM, CDR2 ANQGSEA. The V end was cut by 3 bases, the J end by 7 bases, with 15 bases between. The CDR3 contains 13 residues. The CDR3 reads CSVEVGGRGGYTF. CDR3 sequence (DNA): TGCAGCGTTGAGGTAGGAGGAAGAGGTGGCTACACCTTC.

The chain has TRBV2 and TRBJ2-5, with D perhaps matching TRBD2 (6 bases). Trimming left V 5 bases short and J 7 bases short, with 20 bases between. The CDR3 length is 15 residues. Germline loops: CDR1 SNHLY, CDR2 FYNNEI. The DNA for the CDR3 is TGTGCCAGCAGTTACGGAGGGTCAGGTGGAGGGACCCAGTACTTC. Translated: CASSYGGSGGGTQYF.

This clonotype was counted ten times or more. This chain uses TRBV19 with TRBJ1-5, with TRBD1 matching 7 bases. This CDR3 spans 16 amino acids. Germline lookup yields CDR1 LNHDA and CDR2 SQIVND (reference sequence). V trimming: 6 bases; J trimming: 4 bases; junction bases outside the gene matches: 12. The CDR3 coding sequence is TGTGCCAGTAGGCGACGACAGGGCTTGGAGAATCAGCCCCAGCATTTT. Its protein is CASRRRQGLENQPQHF.

This sequence joins TRBV25-1 and TRBJ1-3, with 8 bases fitting TRBD1. Germline V gene lookup returns CDR1 MGHDK and CDR2 SYGVNS. This CDR3 has 13 residues. V lost 8 bases and J lost 3; bases outside the gene matches: 3. DNA for the CDR3: TGTGCCAGCCAGGGGGCACATGGAAACACCATATATTTT. The encoded protein is CASQGAHGNTIYF.

This chain links TRBV20-1 with TRBJ2-7, with D possibly matching TRBD1 (5 bases). Germline V gives CDR1 DFQATT, CDR2 SNEGSKA (reference sequence). Trimming cost V 5 bases and J 3 bases, with 14 bases left between them. CDR3 length: 13 amino acids. CDR3 nucleotide sequence: TGCAGTGCTCTATTACAGGAGAACTACGAGCAGTACTTC. This translates into CSALLQENYEQYF.

This chain joins TRBV12-3 or TRBV12-4 and TRBJ1-5; no clear D gene. The CDR3 covers 12 residues. With 5 bases removed from V and 9 bases from J, the gap between germline ends came to 11 bases. Here the CDR3 reads CASSGLEGPQHF. CDR3 DNA sequence: TGTGCCAGCAGTGGACTTGAGGGGCCCCAGCATTTT.

V is TRBV7-9 and J is TRBJ2-5; possibly TRBD1 for D (5 bases). Germline V gene lookup returns CDR1 SEHNR and CDR2 FQNEAQ (reference sequence). The CDR3 is made up of 14 amino acids. V was shortened by 8 bases and J by 2 bases, with 15 bases between the two germline ends. The chain's CDR3 is CASSPQPGQETQYF. The CDR3 region has the DNA TGTGCCAGCTCACCACAGCCAGGGCAAGAGACCCAGTACTTC.

This clonotype was picked up many times. J is TRBJ1-1 and V is TRBV2; tentatively, D is TRBD1 (6 bases). Germline assignment: CDR1 SNHLY and CDR2 FYNNEI. The ends were cut back, 6 bases at V and 0 bases at J, with 14 bases in the middle. The CDR3 has 15 residues. The CDR3 DNA reads TGTGCCAGCAGACTCCGGGACACTATGAACACTGAAGCTTTCTTT. This translates into CASRLRDTMNTEAFF.

The V and J genes are TRBV10-1 and TRBJ2-5; D perhaps matches TRBD2 (7 bases). This CDR3 comprises 15 residues. Per germline, CDR1 WNHNN and CDR2 SYGVQD (reference sequence). V lost 11 bases, J lost 2 bases, and 21 bases lay in between. Here the CDR3 DNA reads TGCGCCCGGACCCGCAGGGAGGGGGTACAAGAGACCCAGTACTTC. This encodes CARTRREGVQETQYF.